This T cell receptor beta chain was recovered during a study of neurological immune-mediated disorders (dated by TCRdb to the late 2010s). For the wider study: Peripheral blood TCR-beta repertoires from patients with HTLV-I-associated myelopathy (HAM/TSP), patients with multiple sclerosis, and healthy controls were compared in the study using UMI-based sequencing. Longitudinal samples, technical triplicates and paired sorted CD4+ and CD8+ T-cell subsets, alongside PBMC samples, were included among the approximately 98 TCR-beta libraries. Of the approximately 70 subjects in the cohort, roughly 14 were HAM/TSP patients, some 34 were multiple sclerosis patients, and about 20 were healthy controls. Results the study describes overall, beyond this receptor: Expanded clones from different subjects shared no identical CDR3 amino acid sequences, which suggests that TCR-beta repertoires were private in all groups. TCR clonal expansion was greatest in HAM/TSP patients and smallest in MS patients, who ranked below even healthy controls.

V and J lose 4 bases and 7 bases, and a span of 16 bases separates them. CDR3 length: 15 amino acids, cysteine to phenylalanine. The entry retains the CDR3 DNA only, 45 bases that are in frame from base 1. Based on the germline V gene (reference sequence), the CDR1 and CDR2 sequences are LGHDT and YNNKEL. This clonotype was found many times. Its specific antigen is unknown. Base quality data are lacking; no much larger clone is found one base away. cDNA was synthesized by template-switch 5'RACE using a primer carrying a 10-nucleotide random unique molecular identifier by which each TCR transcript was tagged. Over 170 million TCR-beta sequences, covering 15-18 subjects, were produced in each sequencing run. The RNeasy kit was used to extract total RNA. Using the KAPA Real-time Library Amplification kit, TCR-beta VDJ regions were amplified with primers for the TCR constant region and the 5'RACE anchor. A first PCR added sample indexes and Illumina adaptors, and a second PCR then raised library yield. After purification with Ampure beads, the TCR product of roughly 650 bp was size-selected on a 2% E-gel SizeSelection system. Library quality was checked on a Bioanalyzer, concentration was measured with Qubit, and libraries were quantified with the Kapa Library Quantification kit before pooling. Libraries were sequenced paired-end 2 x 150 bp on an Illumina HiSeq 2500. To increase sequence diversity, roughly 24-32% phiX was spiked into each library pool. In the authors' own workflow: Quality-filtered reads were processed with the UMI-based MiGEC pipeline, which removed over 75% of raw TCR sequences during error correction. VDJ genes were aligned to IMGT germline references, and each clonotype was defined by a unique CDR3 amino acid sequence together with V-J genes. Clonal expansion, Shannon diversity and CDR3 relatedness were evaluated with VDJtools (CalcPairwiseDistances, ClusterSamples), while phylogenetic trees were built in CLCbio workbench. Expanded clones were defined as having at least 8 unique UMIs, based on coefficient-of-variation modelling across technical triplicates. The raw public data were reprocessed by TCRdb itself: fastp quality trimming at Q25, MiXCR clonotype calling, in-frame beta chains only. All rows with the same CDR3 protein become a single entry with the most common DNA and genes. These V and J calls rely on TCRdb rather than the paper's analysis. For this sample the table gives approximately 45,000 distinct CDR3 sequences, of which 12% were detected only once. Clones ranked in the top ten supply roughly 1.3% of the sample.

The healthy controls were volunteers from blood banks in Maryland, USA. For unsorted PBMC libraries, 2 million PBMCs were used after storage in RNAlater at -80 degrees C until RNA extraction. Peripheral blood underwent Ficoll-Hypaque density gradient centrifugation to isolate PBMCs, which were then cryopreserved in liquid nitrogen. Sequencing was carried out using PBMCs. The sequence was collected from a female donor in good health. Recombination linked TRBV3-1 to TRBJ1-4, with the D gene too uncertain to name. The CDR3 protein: CASSPRPPLGEKLFF. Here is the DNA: TGTGCCAGCAGCCCAAGGCCCCCGCTTGGTGAAAAACTGTTTTTT.